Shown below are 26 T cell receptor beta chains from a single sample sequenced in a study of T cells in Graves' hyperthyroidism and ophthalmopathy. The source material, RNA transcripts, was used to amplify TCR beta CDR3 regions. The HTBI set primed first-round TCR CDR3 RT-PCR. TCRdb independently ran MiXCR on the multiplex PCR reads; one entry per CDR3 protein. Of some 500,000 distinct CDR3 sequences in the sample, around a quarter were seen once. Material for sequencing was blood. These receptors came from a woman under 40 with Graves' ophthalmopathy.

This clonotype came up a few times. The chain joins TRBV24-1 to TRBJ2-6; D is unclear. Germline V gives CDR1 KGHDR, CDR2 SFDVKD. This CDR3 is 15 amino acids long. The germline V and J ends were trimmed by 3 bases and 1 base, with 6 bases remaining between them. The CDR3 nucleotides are TGTGCCACCAGTGATCCCAGATCTGGGGCCAACGTCCTGACTTTC. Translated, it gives CATSDPRSGANVLTF.

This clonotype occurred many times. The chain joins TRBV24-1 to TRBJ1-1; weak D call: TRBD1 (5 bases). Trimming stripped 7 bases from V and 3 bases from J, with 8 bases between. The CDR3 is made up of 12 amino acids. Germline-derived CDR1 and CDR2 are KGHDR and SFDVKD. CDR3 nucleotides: TGTGCCACCAGCCTGGGGGACACTGAAGCTTTCTTT. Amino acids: CATSLGDTEAFF.

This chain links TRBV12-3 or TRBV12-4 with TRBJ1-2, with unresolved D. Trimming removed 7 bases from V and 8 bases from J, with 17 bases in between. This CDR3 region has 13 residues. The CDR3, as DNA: TGTGCCAGCACCCTAGGTAGACCCTCGGGCTACACCTTC. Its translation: CASTLGRPSGYTF.

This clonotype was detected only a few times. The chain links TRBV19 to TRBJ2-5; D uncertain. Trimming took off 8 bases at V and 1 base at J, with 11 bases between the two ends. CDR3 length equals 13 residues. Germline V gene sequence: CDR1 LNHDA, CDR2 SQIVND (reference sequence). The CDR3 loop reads CASQKRTQETQYF. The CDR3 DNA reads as TGTGCCAGTCAAAAGAGGACCCAAGAGACCCAGTACTTC. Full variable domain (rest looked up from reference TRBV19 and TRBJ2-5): DGGITQSPKYLFRKEGQNVTLSCEQNLNHDAMYWYRQDPGQGLRLIYYSQIVNDFQKGDIAEGYSVSREKKESFPLTVTSAQKNPTAFYLCASQKRTQETQYFGPGTRLLVL.

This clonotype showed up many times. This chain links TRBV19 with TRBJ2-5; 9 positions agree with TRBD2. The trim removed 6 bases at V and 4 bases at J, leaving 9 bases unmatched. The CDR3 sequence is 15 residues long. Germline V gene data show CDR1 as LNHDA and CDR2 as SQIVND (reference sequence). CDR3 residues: CASRPGLALGETQYF. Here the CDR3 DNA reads TGTGCCAGTAGACCGGGACTAGCATTAGGAGAGACCCAGTACTTC.

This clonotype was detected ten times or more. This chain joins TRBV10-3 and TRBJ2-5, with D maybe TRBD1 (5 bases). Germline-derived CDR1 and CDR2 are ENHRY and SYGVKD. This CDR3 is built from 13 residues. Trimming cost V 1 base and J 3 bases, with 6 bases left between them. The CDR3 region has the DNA TGTGCCATCAGTGAGTTAGGGGAAGAGACCCAGTACTTC. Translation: CAISELGEETQYF.

The CDR3 bases are TGCGCCAGCAGCCAAGACAGGCCTACTTTATATAATTCACCCCTCCACTTT. It encodes CASSQDRPTLYNSPLHF. J is TRBJ1-6 and V is TRBV4-3; D gene uncertain. Per the germline V gene, CDR1 is LGHNA and CDR2 is YSLEER. The CDR3 contains 17 residues. V lost 0 bases to trimming and J lost 4 bases, with 13 bases between them.

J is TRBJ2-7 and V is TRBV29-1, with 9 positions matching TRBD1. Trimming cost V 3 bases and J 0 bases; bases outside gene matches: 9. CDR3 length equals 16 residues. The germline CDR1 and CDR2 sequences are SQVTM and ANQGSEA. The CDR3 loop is CSVDAWGQGNSYEQYF. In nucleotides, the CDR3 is TGCAGCGTTGACGCGTGGGGACAGGGTAACTCCTACGAGCAGTACTTC.

The CDR3 region has the DNA TGTGCCAGCAGTTTAACCGGGACAGGGGGCGAAGAGACCCAGTACTTC. Protein sequence: CASSLTGTGGEETQYF. The chain has TRBV6-5 and TRBJ2-5; 12 positions match TRBD1. Per germline, CDR1 MNHEY and CDR2 SVGAGI. This CDR3 has 16 residues. With V trimmed by 4 bases and J by 3 bases, 6 bases remained unmatched.

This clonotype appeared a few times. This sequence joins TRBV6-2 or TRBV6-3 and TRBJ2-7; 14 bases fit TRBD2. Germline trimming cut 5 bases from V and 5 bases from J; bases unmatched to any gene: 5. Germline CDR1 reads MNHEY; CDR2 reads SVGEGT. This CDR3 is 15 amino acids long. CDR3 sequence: CASSQGLAGADEQYF. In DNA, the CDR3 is TGTGCCAGCAGTCAGGGACTAGCGGGAGCTGACGAGCAGTACTTC.

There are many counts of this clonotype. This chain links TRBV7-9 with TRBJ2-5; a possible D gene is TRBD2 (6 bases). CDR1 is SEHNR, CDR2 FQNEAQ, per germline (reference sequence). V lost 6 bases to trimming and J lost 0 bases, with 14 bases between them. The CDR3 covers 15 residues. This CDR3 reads CASSNDRDYQETQYF. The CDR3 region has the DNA TGTGCCAGCAGTAACGACCGGGACTACCAAGAGACCCAGTACTTC.

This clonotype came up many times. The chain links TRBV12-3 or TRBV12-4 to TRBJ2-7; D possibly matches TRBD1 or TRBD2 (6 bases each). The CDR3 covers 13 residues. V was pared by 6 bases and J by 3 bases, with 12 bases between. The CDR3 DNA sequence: TGTGCCAGCAGGCGGGACACAAACTACGAGCAGTACTTC. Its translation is CASRRDTNYEQYF.

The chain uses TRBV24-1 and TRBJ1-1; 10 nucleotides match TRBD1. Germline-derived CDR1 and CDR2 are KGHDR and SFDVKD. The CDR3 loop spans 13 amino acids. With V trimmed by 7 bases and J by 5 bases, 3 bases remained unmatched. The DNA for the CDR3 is TGTGCCACCAGGGACAGGGGGTTAACTGAAGCTTTCTTT. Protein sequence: CATRDRGLTEAFF.

The DNA of the CDR3 is TGTGCCAGCAGCTTACCTAGCGCCAAGACCCAGTACTTC. It yields the protein CASSLPSAKTQYF. V is TRBV7-2 and J is TRBJ2-5, with D possibly TRBD2 on 6 matching bases. The V gene lost 2 bases and the J gene lost 6 bases, with 10 bases spanning the gap. The germline CDR1 and CDR2 sequences are SGHTA and FQGNSA. This CDR3 has 13 residues.

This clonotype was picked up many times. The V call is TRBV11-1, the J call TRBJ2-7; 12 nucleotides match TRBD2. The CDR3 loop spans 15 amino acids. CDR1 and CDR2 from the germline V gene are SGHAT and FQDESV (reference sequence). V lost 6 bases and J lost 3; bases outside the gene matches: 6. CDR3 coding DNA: TGTGCCAGCAGTTCCGGACTAGCGGGATTCTACGAGCAGTACTTC. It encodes CASSSGLAGFYEQYF. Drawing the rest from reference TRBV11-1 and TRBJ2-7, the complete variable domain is EAEVAQSPRYKITEKSQAVAFWCDPISGHATLYWYRQILGQGPELLVQFQDESVVDDSQLPKDRFSAERLKGVDSTLKIQPAELGDSAMYLCASSSGLAGFYEQYFGPGTRLTVT.

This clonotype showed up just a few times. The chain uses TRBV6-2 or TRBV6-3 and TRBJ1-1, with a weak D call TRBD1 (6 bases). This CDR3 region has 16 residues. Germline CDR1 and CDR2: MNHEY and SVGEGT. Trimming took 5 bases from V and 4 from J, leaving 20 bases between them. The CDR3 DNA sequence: TGTGCCAGCAGTCAACGGGACACCGAGATAAGCACTGAAGCTTTCTTT. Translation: CASSQRDTEISTEAFF.

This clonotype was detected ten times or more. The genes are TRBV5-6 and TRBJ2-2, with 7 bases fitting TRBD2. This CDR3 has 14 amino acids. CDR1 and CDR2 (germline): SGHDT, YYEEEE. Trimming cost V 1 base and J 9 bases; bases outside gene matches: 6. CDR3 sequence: CASSLILGGRELFF. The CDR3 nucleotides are TGTGCCAGCAGCTTGATCTTGGGAGGGAGGGAGCTGTTTTTT.

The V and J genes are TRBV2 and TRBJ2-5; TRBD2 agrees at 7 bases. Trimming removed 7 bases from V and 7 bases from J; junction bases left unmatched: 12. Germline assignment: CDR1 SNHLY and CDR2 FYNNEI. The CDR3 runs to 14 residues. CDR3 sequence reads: CASTIQRDGGTQYF. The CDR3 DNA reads TGTGCCAGCACGATTCAGCGGGACGGGGGGACCCAGTACTTC.

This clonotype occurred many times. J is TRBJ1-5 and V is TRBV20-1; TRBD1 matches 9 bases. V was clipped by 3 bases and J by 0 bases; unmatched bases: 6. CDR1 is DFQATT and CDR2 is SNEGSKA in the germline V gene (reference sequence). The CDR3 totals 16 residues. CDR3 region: CSARQDRGHSNQPQHF. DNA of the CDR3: TGCAGTGCTAGGCAGGACAGGGGACATAGCAATCAGCCCCAGCATTTT.

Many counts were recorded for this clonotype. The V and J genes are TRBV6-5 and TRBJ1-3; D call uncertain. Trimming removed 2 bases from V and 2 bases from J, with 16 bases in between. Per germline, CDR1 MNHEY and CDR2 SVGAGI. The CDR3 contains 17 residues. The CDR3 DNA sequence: TGTGCCAGCAGTTACGGTCCCCGCTCCGACACTGGAAACACCATATATTTT. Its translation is CASSYGPRSDTGNTIYF.

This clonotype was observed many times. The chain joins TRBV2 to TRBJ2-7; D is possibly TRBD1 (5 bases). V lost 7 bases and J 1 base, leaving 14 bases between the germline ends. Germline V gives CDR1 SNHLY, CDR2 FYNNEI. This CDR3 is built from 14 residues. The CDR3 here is CASMGRQPSYEQYF. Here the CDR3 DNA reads TGTGCCAGCATGGGCCGACAGCCATCCTACGAGCAGTACTTC.

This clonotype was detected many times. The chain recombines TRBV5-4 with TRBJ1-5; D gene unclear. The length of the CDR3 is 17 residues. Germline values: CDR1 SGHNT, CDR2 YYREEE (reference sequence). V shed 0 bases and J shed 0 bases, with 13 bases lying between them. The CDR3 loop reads CASSLAAGTDSNQPQHF. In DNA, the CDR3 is TGTGCCAGCAGCTTGGCTGCGGGTACCGATAGCAATCAGCCCCAGCATTTT.

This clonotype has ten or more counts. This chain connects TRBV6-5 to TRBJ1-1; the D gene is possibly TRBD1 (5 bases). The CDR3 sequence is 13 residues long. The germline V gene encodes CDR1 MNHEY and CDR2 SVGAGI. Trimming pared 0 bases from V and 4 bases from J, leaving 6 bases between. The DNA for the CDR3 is TGTGCCAGCAGTTACTCGGGGGTCACTGAAGCTTTCTTT. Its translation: CASSYSGVTEAFF.

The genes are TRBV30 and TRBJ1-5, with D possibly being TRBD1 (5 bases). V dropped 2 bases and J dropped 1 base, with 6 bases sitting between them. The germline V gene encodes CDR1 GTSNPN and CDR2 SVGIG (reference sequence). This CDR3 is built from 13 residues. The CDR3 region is CAWSSGSNQPQHF. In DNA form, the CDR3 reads TGTGCCTGGAGTTCAGGGAGCAATCAGCCCCAGCATTTT.

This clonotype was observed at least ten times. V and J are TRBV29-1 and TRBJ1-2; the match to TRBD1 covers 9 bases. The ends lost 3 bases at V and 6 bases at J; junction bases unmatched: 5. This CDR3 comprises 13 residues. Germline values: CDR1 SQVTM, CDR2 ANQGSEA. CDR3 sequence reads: CSVEAQGADGYTF. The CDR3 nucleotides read TGCAGCGTTGAGGCACAGGGGGCTGATGGCTACACCTTC.

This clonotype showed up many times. The CDR3 spells CSAAGTSGETQYF. CDR3 bases: TGCAGTGCAGCCGGGACTAGCGGGGAGACCCAGTACTTC. The chain links TRBV20-1 to TRBJ2-5, with TRBD2 matching 12 bases. This CDR3 contains 13 residues. Per germline, CDR1 DFQATT and CDR2 SNEGSKA (reference sequence). After removal of 6 bases from V and 5 bases from J, the junction contained 4 bases not matched to a gene.